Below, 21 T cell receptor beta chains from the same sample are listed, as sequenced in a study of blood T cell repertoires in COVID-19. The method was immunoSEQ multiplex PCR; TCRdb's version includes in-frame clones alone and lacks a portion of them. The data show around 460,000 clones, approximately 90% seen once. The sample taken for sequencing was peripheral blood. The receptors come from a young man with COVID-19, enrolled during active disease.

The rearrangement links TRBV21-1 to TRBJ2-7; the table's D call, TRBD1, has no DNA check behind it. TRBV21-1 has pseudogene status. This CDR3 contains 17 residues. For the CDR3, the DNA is TGTGCCAGCAGCAAAGCACCTGGACAGGGGACAACCTACGAGCAGTACTTC. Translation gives CASSKAPGQGTTYEQYF.

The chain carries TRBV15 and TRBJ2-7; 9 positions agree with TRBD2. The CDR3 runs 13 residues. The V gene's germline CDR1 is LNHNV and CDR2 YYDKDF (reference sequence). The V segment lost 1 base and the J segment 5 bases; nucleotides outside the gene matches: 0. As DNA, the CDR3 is TGTGCCACCAGCAGAGGGACTAGCGACGAGCAGTACTTC. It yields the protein CATSRGTSDEQYF.

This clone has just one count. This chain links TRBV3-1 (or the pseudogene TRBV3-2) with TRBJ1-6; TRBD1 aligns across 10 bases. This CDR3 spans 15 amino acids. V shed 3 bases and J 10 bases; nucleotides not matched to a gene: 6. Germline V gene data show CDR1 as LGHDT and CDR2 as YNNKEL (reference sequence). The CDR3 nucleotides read TGTGCCAGCAGCCATCCGGGACAGGGGAGGTCACCCCTCCACTTT. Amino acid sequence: CASSHPGQGRSPLHF.

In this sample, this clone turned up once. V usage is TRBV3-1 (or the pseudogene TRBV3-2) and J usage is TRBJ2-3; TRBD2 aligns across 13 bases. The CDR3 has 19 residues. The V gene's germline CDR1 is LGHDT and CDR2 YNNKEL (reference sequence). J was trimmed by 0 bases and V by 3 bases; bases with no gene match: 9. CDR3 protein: CASSQGTSGMGSSTDTQYF. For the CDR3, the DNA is TGTGCCAGCAGCCAGGGGACTAGCGGGATGGGGTCTAGCACAGATACGCAGTATTTT.

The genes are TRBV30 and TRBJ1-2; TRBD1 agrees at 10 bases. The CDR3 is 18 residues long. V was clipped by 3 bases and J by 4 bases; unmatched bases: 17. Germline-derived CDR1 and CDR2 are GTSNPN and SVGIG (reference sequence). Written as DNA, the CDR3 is TGTGCCTGGAGCCGACGAGGGGCGGGACAGGGGCCGACCTATGGCTACACCTTC. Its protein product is CAWSRRGAGQGPTYGYTF.

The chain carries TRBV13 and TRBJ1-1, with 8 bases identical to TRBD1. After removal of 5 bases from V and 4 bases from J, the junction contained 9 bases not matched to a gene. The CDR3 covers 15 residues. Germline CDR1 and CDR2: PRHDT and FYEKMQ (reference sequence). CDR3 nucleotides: TGTGCCAGCAGCGCTACCCCGGACAGGGTCACTGAAGCTTTCTTT. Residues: CASSATPDRVTEAFF. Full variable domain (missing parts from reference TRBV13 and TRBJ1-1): AAGVIQSPRHLIKEKRETATLKCYPIPRHDTVYWYQQGPGQDPQFLISFYEKMQSDKGSIPDRFSAQQFSDYHSELNMSSLELGDSALYFCASSATPDRVTEAFFGQGTRLTVV.

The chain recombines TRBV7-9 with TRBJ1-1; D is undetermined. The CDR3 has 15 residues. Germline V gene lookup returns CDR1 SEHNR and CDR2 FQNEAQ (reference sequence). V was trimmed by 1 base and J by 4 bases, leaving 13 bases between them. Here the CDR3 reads CASSLDGWGGTEAFF. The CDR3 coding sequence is TGTGCCAGCAGCTTAGACGGCTGGGGAGGCACTGAAGCTTTCTTT.

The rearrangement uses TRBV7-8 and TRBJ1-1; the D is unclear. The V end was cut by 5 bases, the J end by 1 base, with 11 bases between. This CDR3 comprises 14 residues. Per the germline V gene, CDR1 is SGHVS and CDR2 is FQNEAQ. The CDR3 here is CASSPSPGNTEAFF. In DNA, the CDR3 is TGTGCCAGCAGCCCAAGCCCTGGGAACACTGAAGCTTTCTTT.

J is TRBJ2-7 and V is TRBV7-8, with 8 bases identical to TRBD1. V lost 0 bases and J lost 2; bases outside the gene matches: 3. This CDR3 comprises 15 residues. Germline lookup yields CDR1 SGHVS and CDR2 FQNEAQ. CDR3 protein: CASSLARDRPYEQYF. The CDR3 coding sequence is TGTGCCAGCAGCTTAGCCCGGGACAGGCCCTACGAGCAGTACTTC.

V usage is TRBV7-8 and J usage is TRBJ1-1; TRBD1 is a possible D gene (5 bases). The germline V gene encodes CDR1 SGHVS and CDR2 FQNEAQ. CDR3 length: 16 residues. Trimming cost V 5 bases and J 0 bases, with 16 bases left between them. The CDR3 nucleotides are TGTGCCAGCAGCCTAGGAAGACAGAAAATGAACACTGAAGCTTTCTTT. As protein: CASSLGRQKMNTEAFF.

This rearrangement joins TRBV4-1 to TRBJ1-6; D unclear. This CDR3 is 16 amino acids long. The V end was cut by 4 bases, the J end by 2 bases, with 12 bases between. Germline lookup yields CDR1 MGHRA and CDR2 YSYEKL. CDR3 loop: CASSPIGTTYNSPLHF. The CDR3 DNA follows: TGCGCCAGCAGCCCGATCGGTACCACCTATAATTCACCCCTCCACTTT.

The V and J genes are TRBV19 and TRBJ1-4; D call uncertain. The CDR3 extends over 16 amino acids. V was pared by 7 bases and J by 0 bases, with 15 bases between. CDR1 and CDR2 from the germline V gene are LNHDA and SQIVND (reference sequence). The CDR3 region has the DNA TGTGCCAGTAATATCAGGACGGGAGCAACTAATGAAAAACTGTTTTTT. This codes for CASNIRTGATNEKLFF.

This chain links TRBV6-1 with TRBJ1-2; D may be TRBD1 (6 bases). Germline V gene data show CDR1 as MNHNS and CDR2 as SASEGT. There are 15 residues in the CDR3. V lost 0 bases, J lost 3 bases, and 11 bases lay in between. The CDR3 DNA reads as TGTGCCAGCAGTGAAGCCGGGACAAGGGACTATGGCTACACCTTC. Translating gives CASSEAGTRDYGYTF.

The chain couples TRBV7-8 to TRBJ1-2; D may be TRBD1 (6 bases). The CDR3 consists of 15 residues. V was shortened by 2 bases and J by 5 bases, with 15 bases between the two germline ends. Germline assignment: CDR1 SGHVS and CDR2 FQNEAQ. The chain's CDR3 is CASSLILRGGYGYTF. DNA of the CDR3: TGTGCCAGCAGCTTAATCCTCAGGGGCGGGTATGGCTACACCTTC.

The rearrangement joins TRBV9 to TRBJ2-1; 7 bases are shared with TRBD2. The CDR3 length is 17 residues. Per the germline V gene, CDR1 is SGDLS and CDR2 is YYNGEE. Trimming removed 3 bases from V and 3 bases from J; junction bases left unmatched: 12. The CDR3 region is CASSGRQTSKFYNEQFF. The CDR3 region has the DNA TGTGCCAGCAGCGGGCGGCAGACTAGCAAGTTCTACAATGAGCAGTTCTTC.

CDR3 sequence reads: CASSEVAAFF. Here the CDR3 DNA reads TGTGCCAGCAGTGAAGTAGCGGCTTTCTTT. The chain joins TRBV6-1 to TRBJ1-1, with unresolved D. The ends were cut back, 1 base at V and 11 bases at J, with 5 bases in the middle. This CDR3 has 10 residues. Per germline, CDR1 MNHNS and CDR2 SASEGT.

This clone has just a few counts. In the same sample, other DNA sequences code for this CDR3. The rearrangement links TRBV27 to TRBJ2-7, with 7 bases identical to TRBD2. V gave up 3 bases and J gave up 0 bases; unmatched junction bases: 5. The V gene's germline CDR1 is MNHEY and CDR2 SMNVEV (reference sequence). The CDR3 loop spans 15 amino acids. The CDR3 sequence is CASSLTSGTSYEQYF. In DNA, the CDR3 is TGTGCCAGCAGTTTGACGAGCGGGACCTCCTACGAGCAGTACTTC.

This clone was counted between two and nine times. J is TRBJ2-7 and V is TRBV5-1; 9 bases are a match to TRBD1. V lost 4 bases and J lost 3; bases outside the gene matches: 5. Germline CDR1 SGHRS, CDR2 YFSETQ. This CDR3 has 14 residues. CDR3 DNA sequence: TGCGCCAGCAGCAAGCCGGGACAGGGCTACGAGCAGTACTTC. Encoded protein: CASSKPGQGYEQYF.

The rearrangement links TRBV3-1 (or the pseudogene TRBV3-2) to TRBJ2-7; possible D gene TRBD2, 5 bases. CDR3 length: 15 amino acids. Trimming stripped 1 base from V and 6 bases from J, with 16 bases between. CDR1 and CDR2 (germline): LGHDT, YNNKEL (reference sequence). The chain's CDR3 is CASSQVVGSPSEQYF. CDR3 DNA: TGTGCCAGCAGCCAAGTGGTAGGGAGCCCTTCCGAGCAGTACTTC.

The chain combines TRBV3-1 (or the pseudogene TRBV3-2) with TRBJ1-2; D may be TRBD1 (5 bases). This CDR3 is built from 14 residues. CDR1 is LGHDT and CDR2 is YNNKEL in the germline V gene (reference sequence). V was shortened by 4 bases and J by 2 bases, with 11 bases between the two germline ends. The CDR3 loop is CASSLGQPNYGYTF. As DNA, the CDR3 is TGTGCCAGCAGCCTTGGACAACCCAACTATGGCTACACCTTC.

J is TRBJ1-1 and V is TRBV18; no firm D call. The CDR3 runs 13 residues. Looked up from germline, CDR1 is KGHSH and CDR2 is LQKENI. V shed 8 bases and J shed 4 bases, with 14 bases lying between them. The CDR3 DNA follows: TGTGCCAGCAACGAAGAGAGGATCACTGAAGCTTTCTTT. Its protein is CASNEERITEAFF.